The rows below give T cell receptor beta chains drawn from one sample of a study of cytomegalovirus exposure and HLA in healthy donors. TCRdb's copy holds only in-frame clones and misses some; the assay was immunoSEQ multiplex PCR. The table has over 85,000 clones, 75% to 80% seen once; the top ten hold 1.3%. The sequencing sample was made of PBMCs. These receptor sequences come from a woman aged 25 to 45 in good health and CMV-seronegative. CDR3s include the opening cysteine and the closing phenylalanine or tryptophan. The order of the fields is clone size, D gene, V gene, J gene, CDR3 DNA, CDR3 protein. The D gene is left open where the match is weak. The size field is filled for only some rows; it gives once, few, many or a size class.

few	.	TRBV5-1	TRBJ2-7	TGCGCCAGCAGCCCCTTGGGGCAATTAGCGGTAGTGTCCTACGAGCAGTACTTC	CASSPLGQLAVVSYEQYF
.	.	TRBV7-2	TRBJ2-3	TGTGCCAGCAGCGCGACAGGCCCCCCAGCAGATACGCAGTATTTT	CASSATGPPADTQYF
.	.	TRBV6-1	TRBJ1-4	TGTGCCAGCAGTGGTACAGGGTCTCGTTTGTTTTTT	CASSGTGSRLFF
.	TRBD1	TRBV5-1	TRBJ2-7	TGCGCCAGCAGCTTTATACAGGGGGCAGACGAGCAGTACTTC	CASSFIQGADEQYF
.	.	TRBV7-6	TRBJ2-5	TGTGCCAGCAGCTTAGAGGGCGGGGACCGGGAGACCCAGTACTTC	CASSLEGGDRETQYF
.	.	TRBV7-9	TRBJ2-5	TGTGCCAGCAGATTGGGAGGTCGGCAAGAGACCCAGTACTTC	CASRLGGRQETQYF
.	.	TRBV7-8	TRBJ1-2	TGTGCCAGCAGCTTAGGGCAGCAGGACTATGGCTACACCTTC	CASSLGQQDYGYTF
.	TRBD2	TRBV7-6	TRBJ2-7	TGTGCCAGCAGCCAGGGACTAGCGGGGGGGCTGCAGTACTTC	CASSQGLAGGLQYF
few	.	TRBV30	TRBJ1-4	TGTGCCTGGAGTGTAATGGCGGCTGGCGGGGAAAAACTGTTTTTT	CAWSVMAAGGEKLFF
.	TRBD1	TRBV5-1	TRBJ1-1	TGCGCCAGCAGCTCTTACAGGGGTACCACTGAAGCTTTCTTT	CASSSYRGTTEAFF
.	TRBD1	TRBV29-1	TRBJ1-2	TGCAGCGTTGAAGGGGGATGGACAGGGAAGGGCTACACCTTC	CSVEGGWTGKGYTF
few	.	TRBV5-6	TRBJ1-1	TGTGCCAGCAGTTCTCCCCTCAGGGGTACTGAAGCTTTCTTT	CASSSPLRGTEAFF
.	TRBD1	TRBV28	TRBJ2-1	TGTGCCAGCAGCTTCGTAGGGACAGACAACAATGAGCAGTTCTTC	CASSFVGTDNNEQFF
.	.	TRBV7-7	TRBJ2-7	TGTGCTAGCAGCTTATCAGGGGCCAACGAGCAGTACTTC	CASSLSGANEQYF
.	TRBD1	TRBV2	TRBJ2-7	TGTGCCAGCAGCAGACAGGGGATCCTTTACGAGCAGTACTTC	CASSRQGILYEQYF
.	TRBD1	TRBV29-1	TRBJ2-7	TGCAGCGTTGTCGGACAGGGCCCCTACGAGCAGTACTTC	CSVVGQGPYEQYF
.	.	TRBV25-1	TRBJ2-2	TGTGCCAGCAGTGAATCGGGGAACACCGGGGAGCTGTTTTTT	CASSESGNTGELFF
.	.	TRBV6-1	TRBJ2-2	TGTGCCAGCAGTCAGGGGGGCTCCTACACCGGGGAGCTGTTTTTT	CASSQGGSYTGELFF
.	.	TRBV28	TRBJ2-7	TGTGCCAGCAGGAGCCCTCCTCTCTCCGAGCAGTACTTC	CASRSPPLSEQYF
few	TRBD2	TRBV30	TRBJ2-3	TGTGCCTGGAGTAGACTAGCGGACAGCACAGATACGCAGTATTTT	CAWSRLADSTDTQYF
.	TRBD2	TRBV13	TRBJ2-1	TGTGCCAGCAGCTCGGCTAGCGGAGCGAGCTCCTACAATGAGCAGTTCTTC	CASSSASGASSYNEQFF
.	.	TRBV4-3	TRBJ1-5	TGCGCCAGCAGCCTAGATAGGGGGGGAGATCAGCCCCAGCATTTT	CASSLDRGGDQPQHF
.	.	TRBV6-5	TRBJ1-4	TGTGCCAGCAGCCCCCTGGGGGGGGTACAGAAAAAACTGTTTTTT	CASSPLGGVQKKLFF
few	.	TRBV10-3	TRBJ2-1	TGTGCCATCAGTGGGTCTTACTCCTACAATGAGCAGTTCTTC	CAISGSYSYNEQFF
few	.	TRBV2	TRBJ1-1	TGTGCCAGCAGTTCCCGGGTAGGGGGAGCTTTCTTT	CASSSRVGGAFF
.	.	TRBV28	TRBJ1-1	TGTGCCAGCACTAGCACAGCGAACACTGAAGCTTTCTTT	CASTSTANTEAFF
once	.	TRBV19	TRBJ1-5	TGTGCCAGTAGTACGCTTCAGGGACAGCCCCAGCATTTT	CASSTLQGQPQHF
few	TRBD2	TRBV25-1	TRBJ2-1	TGTGCCAGCACAAGCGGGAGCGTGTACAATGAGCAGTTCTTC	CASTSGSVYNEQFF
once	TRBD1	TRBV28	TRBJ2-7	TGTGCCAGCAGGCAGACAGGGGGCCAGCTCGAGCAGTACTTC	CASRQTGGQLEQYF
.	.	TRBV4-3	TRBJ2-7	TGCGCCAGCAGCAAAGGGGACTTCCCGCCCTCCTACGAGCAGTACTTC	CASSKGDFPPSYEQYF
.	TRBD1	TRBV2	TRBJ1-5	TGTGCCAGCAGTGACAAGGGGACAGGGGGAAGGCTTGGCAATCAGCCCCAGCATTTT	CASSDKGTGGRLGNQPQHF
.	TRBD2	TRBV6-5	TRBJ2-1	TGTGCCAGCAGTTACTACGCTAGCGGGAAGAATGAGCAGTTCTTC	CASSYYASGKNEQFF
.	TRBD1	TRBV27	TRBJ2-7	TGTGCCAGCAGTTTGAACAGGGGGCGGGACGAGCAGTACTTC	CASSLNRGRDEQYF
.	TRBD2	TRBV6-5	TRBJ2-5	TGTGCCAGCAGTCCTCGGACTAGGAAGGGTGAGACCCAGTACTTC	CASSPRTRKGETQYF
.	.	TRBV5-1	TRBJ1-2	TGCGCCAGCAGCTTGACAGGGCCCCATGGCTACACCTTC	CASSLTGPHGYTF
.	TRBD1	TRBV7-2	TRBJ1-2	TGTGCCAGCAGCGGGGACAGGTCTAACTATGGCTACACCTTC	CASSGDRSNYGYTF
.	.	TRBV4-1	TRBJ1-2	TGCGCCAGCAGCCAACCTCTAGGGGTTCCTAATGGCTACACCTTC	CASSQPLGVPNGYTF
.	TRBD2	TRBV6-5	TRBJ2-1	TGTGCCAGCAGTCCGGGACTAGCGGGAGGTGAGCAGTTCTTC	CASSPGLAGGEQFF
.	.	TRBV29-1	TRBJ1-1	TGCAGCGAAGAAGAGCCCGGCACTGAAGCTTTCTTT	CSEEEPGTEAFF
.	TRBD1	TRBV19	TRBJ1-1	TGTGCCAGTAGTCCAGACAGGGGAAACACTGAAGCTTTCTTT	CASSPDRGNTEAFF
.	TRBD1	TRBV2	TRBJ2-6	TGTGCCAGCAGTGTACAGGGGCGAACCGCCAACGTCCTGACTTTC	CASSVQGRTANVLTF
once	.	TRBV4-3	TRBJ1-2	TGCGCCAGCAGCCAAGGGCGGACAGTGCTATCTGGCTACACCTTC	CASSQGRTVLSGYTF
.	TRBD2	TRBV28	TRBJ2-7	TGTGCCAGCAGCCAAATAGCGGGGTTATCCTACGAGCAGTACTTC	CASSQIAGLSYEQYF
.	TRBD1	TRBV28	TRBJ2-4	TGTGCCAGCAGTTTCCTTGGGGGCCGAGGACAGGGTAGTCGGAAAGACATTCAGTACTTC	CASSFLGGRGQGSRKDIQYF
once	.	TRBV28	TRBJ2-7	TGTGCCAGCAGTTTCCAGGGGCCCTACGAGCAGTACTTC	CASSFQGPYEQYF
.	.	TRBV6-5	TRBJ2-5	TGTGCCAGCAAAATGGGGCAGATCCAAGAGACCCAGTACTTC	CASKMGQIQETQYF
.	.	TRBV19	TRBJ1-5	TGTGCCAGTAGGCTTTACAGCAATGGCAATCAGCCCCAGCATTTT	CASRLYSNGNQPQHF
.	TRBD1	TRBV30	TRBJ1-5	TGTGCCTGGAGTGGACAGGGGGCAATACAGCCCCAGCATTTT	CAWSGQGAIQPQHF
.	.	TRBV28	TRBJ2-1	TGTGCCAGCAGGATCACCAGGGCCCCTCACAATGAGCAGTTCTTC	CASRITRAPHNEQFF
.	TRBD2	TRBV7-6	TRBJ2-1	TGTGCCAGCAGCCAACGTCTAGCGGGAGGAAATGAGCAGTTCTTC	CASSQRLAGGNEQFF
few	.	TRBV9	TRBJ2-2	TGTGCCAGCTCTTCCTTAGACATGGCGAACACCGGGGAGCTGTTTTTT	CASSSLDMANTGELFF
.	.	TRBV30	TRBJ1-1	TGTGCCTGGAGTCAGGGGAAATACACTGAAGCTTTCTTT	CAWSQGKYTEAFF
.	TRBD1	TRBV4-2	TRBJ1-3	TGTGCCAGCAGCCAGGGCCCTACAGGGGCCCTCTCTGGAAACACCATATATTTT	CASSQGPTGALSGNTIYF
.	.	TRBV30	TRBJ2-7	TGTGCCTGGAGTTACAGGGCCGAGCAGTACTTC	CAWSYRAEQYF
.	TRBD1	TRBV2	TRBJ2-5	TGTGCCAGCAATATAGGCAGGGGGTACCAAGAGACCCAGTACTTC	CASNIGRGYQETQYF
.	.	TRBV28	TRBJ1-4	TGTGCCAGCACCATTAACTGGGGGGATGAAAAACTGTTTTTT	CASTINWGDEKLFF
.	TRBD2	TRBV7-2	TRBJ2-3	TGTGCCAGCAGCTTAGTAGCGGGAGGTATAGATACGCAGTATTTT	CASSLVAGGIDTQYF